These 25 T cell receptor beta chains came from one sample sequenced in a study of response to subunit inactivated influenza vaccine. TCRdb reprocessed the RT-PCR reads via MiXCR and lists one record per CDR3 protein. The sample lists more than 550,000 distinct CDR3 sequences; roughly 12% were seen once. These sequences were also reported in another study, on T cells expressing NK-cell markers. That source adds: UMIs were included in TCR beta cDNA generated by 5'RACE template switching.

The sample here was PBMCs from blood, taken on the day of vaccination. These receptors were taken from a man aged 50 or older who received an inactivated influenza vaccine.

The chain has TRBV4-2 and TRBJ2-7; TRBD2 matches 7 bases. CDR1 and CDR2 from the germline V gene are LGHNA and YNFKEQ. This CDR3 has 18 amino acids. V gave up 0 bases and J gave up 2 bases; unmatched junction bases: 13. The CDR3 protein is CASSQDGAGLADTYEQYF. CDR3 in DNA: TGTGCCAGCAGCCAAGATGGGGCAGGGCTAGCGGACACCTACGAGCAGTACTTC.

This clonotype was recorded a few times. The rearrangement links TRBV11-2 to TRBJ2-1, with D unclear. Trimming stripped 1 base from V and 9 bases from J, with 10 bases between. CDR3 length: 13 residues. Germline V gene sequence: CDR1 SGHAT, CDR2 FQNNGV. The CDR3 DNA follows: TGTGCCAGCAGCTTAGGTTGGGGATTTGAGCAGTTCTTC. This codes for CASSLGWGFEQFF. The variable domain in full, completed from reference TRBV11-2 and TRBJ2-1, reads EAGVAQSPRYKIIEKRQSVAFWCNPISGHATLYWYQQILGQGPKLLIQFQNNGVVDDSQLPKDRFSAERLKGVDSTLKIQPAKLEDSAVYLCASSLGWGFEQFFGPGTRLTVL.

The J gene is TRBJ2-3, the V gene TRBV7-9; 10 bases agree with TRBD1. The CDR3 has 16 residues. V lost 5 bases, J lost 2 bases, and 7 bases stayed unmatched. Germline-derived CDR1 and CDR2 are SEHNR and FQNEAQ (reference sequence). CDR3 in amino acids: CASSRKDRGFTDTQYF. Written as DNA, the CDR3 is TGTGCCAGCAGCCGTAAGGACAGGGGGTTCACAGATACGCAGTATTTT.

The chain links TRBV6-1 to TRBJ1-5; a weak D match, TRBD1 (5 bases). The V gene lost 7 bases and the J gene lost 14 bases, with 24 bases spanning the gap. CDR1 and CDR2 from the germline V gene are MNHNS and SASEGT. The CDR3 sequence is 14 residues long. CDR3: CASTSGRASGGEHF. The DNA of the CDR3 is TGTGCCAGCACCTCGGGACGGGCCTCGGGTGGAGAGCATTTT.

This clonotype has at least ten counts. The gene calls are TRBV29-1 and TRBJ2-5, with a possible D match to TRBD1 (6 bases). CDR1 and CDR2 from the germline V gene are SQVTM and ANQGSEA. V lost 3 bases and J lost 4, with 12 bases in between. This CDR3 spans 13 amino acids. DNA of the CDR3: TGCAGCGTTGAGAGGGGGAAGGGAGAGACCCAGTACTTC. This sequence encodes CSVERGKGETQYF.

This clonotype was seen repeatedly, ten times or more. This rearrangement joins TRBV7-9 to TRBJ2-1; 8 positions match TRBD1. The ends lost 4 bases at V and 2 bases at J; junction bases unmatched: 4. From germline, CDR1 is SEHNR and CDR2 FQNEAQ (reference sequence). The CDR3 loop spans 15 amino acids. DNA of the CDR3: TGTGCCAGCAGCTCCGACAGGGGACCCTACAATGAGCAGTTCTTC. Its protein product is CASSSDRGPYNEQFF.

This clonotype was counted once. The chain carries TRBV7-8 and TRBJ2-5; 11 bases match TRBD2. Germline CDR1 is SGHVS and CDR2 is FQNEAQ. This CDR3 is 14 amino acids long. V lost 4 bases, J lost 7 bases, and 5 bases stayed unmatched. The CDR3 spells CASSWGLAERTQYF. In DNA form, the CDR3 reads TGTGCCAGCAGCTGGGGACTAGCGGAAAGGACCCAGTACTTC.

V and J are TRBV20-1 and TRBJ2-7, with D unresolved. The germline V gene has CDR1 DFQATT and CDR2 SNEGSKA (reference sequence). CDR3 length: 14 residues. The V end was cut by 0 bases, the J end by 3 bases, with 12 bases between. In DNA form, the CDR3 reads TGCAGTGCTAGAGAATGGACGGAAGACTACGAGCAGTACTTC. It is translated as CSAREWTEDYEQYF.

This clonotype has ten or more counts. The J gene is TRBJ2-3, the V gene TRBV12-3 or TRBV12-4; 7 positions agree with TRBD2. Trimming took 3 bases from V and 2 from J; bases not matched to a gene: 5. This CDR3 region has 15 residues. The CDR3 bases are TGTGCCAGCAGTTTTTGGGAGGGACCCACAGATACGCAGTATTTT. This codes for CASSFWEGPTDTQYF.

V usage is TRBV12-3 or TRBV12-4 and J usage is TRBJ2-3; 8 bases align to TRBD1. V shed 5 bases and J 1 base; nucleotides not matched to a gene: 5. The CDR3 runs to 15 residues. CDR3 bases: TGTGCCAGCAGTCTCGCGGACAGGGGCACAGATACGCAGTATTTT. Encoded protein: CASSLADRGTDTQYF.

In this sample, this clonotype turned up a few times. The chain has TRBV7-8 and TRBJ1-5, with TRBD1 as a possible D gene (5 bases). CDR3 size: 14 residues. Trimming stripped 4 bases from V and 6 bases from J, with 13 bases between. Germline loops: CDR1 SGHVS, CDR2 FQNEAQ. DNA for the CDR3: TGTGCCAGCAGCTCAACGTTGGGGGTTCAGCCCCAGCATTTT. It yields the protein CASSSTLGVQPQHF.

This clonotype was observed many times. This chain uses TRBV12-3 or TRBV12-4 with TRBJ2-3; D gene unclear. With 5 bases removed from V and 2 bases from J, the gap between germline ends came to 14 bases. This CDR3 has 15 residues. In nucleotides, the CDR3 is TGTGCCAGCAGTCCAGGACGGAGAACCACAGATACGCAGTATTTT. It codes for CASSPGRRTTDTQYF.

This clonotype was seen more than once but under ten times. The chain joins TRBV12-3 or TRBV12-4 to TRBJ1-2; possibly TRBD1 for D (5 bases). This CDR3 has 14 residues. V lost 7 bases and J 2 bases, leaving 14 bases between the germline ends. CDR3 sequence reads: CASTFRGWNYGYTF. As DNA, the CDR3 is TGTGCCAGCACCTTCCGGGGGTGGAACTATGGCTACACCTTC.

This sequence joins TRBV7-9 and TRBJ2-5; the match to TRBD1 covers 7 bases. Trimming at V came to 6 bases and at J to 3 bases, leaving 4 bases not matched to a gene. Germline CDR1 reads SEHNR; CDR2 reads FQNEAQ (reference sequence). There are 13 residues in the CDR3. This CDR3 is CASRPGTEETQYF. The CDR3 DNA is TGTGCCAGCAGGCCAGGGACAGAAGAGACCCAGTACTTC.

This clonotype has a count of ten or more. The V call is TRBV20-1, the J call TRBJ2-7; 9 bases agree with TRBD1. Germline V CDR1 and CDR2: DFQATT, SNEGSKA (reference sequence). V dropped 4 bases and J dropped 3; count of bases not matched to a gene: 7. This CDR3 comprises 14 residues. The CDR3 loop is CSAIEDRGGYEQYF. The CDR3 bases are TGCAGTGCTATCGAGGACAGGGGAGGCTACGAGCAGTACTTC.

The chain links TRBV18 to TRBJ1-6; D is unclear. Trimming left V 2 bases short and J 6 bases short, with 11 bases between. Germline lookup yields CDR1 KGHSH and CDR2 LQKENI. The CDR3 totals 15 residues. CDR3 region: CASSPLQDFNSPLHF. The CDR3 DNA sequence: TGTGCCAGCTCACCATTACAAGACTTTAATTCACCCCTCCACTTT.

V is TRBV5-1 and J is TRBJ2-5; 9 bases are shared with TRBD1. Per germline, CDR1 SGHRS and CDR2 YFSETQ. This CDR3 comprises 15 residues. After removal of 0 bases from V and 2 bases from J, the junction contained 2 bases not matched to a gene. The CDR3 protein is CASSLGQGVQETQYF. The CDR3 bases are TGCGCCAGCAGCTTGGGACAGGGGGTACAAGAGACCCAGTACTTC.

This clonotype was seen only a few times. This chain uses TRBV5-1 with TRBJ2-7, with 11 positions matching TRBD2. The V gene end was trimmed by 5 bases and the J gene end by 0 bases; junction bases not matched to a gene: 4. The germline CDR1 and CDR2 sequences are SGHRS and YFSETQ. CDR3 size: 15 residues. The CDR3, as DNA: TGCGCCAGCAGATTAGCGGGAGGGAGCTCCTACGAGCAGTACTTC. As protein: CASRLAGGSSYEQYF.

The V and J genes are TRBV10-3 and TRBJ2-3; D uncertain. V lost 10 bases and J lost 2, with 25 bases in between. Germline V gene data show CDR1 as ENHRY and CDR2 as SYGVKD. The CDR3 spans 17 residues. The CDR3 here is CATSGSPPPPNTDTQYF. For the CDR3, the DNA is TGTGCCACCTCTGGGTCGCCGCCCCCCCCGAACACAGATACGCAGTATTTT.

This chain uses TRBV18 with TRBJ2-3; 8 nucleotides agree with TRBD2. V shed 1 base and J 5 bases; nucleotides not matched to a gene: 2. CDR1 KGHSH and CDR2 LQKENI come from the germline V gene. The CDR3 is 14 amino acids. The CDR3 sequence is CASSPLGGGDTQYF. CDR3 DNA: TGTGCCAGCTCACCACTCGGGGGGGGAGATACGCAGTATTTT.

This clonotype appeared a single time. One junction end does not reproduce the germline sequence, and a read error may be involved. V is TRBV11-2 and J is TRBJ1-2, with a possible D match to TRBD1 (5 bases). Germline CDR1 and CDR2: SGHAT and FQNNGV. This CDR3 is 14 amino acids long. CDR3: CVSSSARGSYGYTF. DNA of the CDR3: TGTGTCAGCAGCTCTGCCCGGGGGAGCTATGGCTACACCTTC.

This clonotype was detected many times. The chain couples TRBV7-6 to TRBJ2-7; D may correspond to TRBD1 or TRBD2 (6 bases each). V lost 6 bases and J 2 bases, leaving 14 bases between the germline ends. CDR3 size: 14 residues. In germline, CDR1 is SGHVS, CDR2 FNYEAQ. The CDR3 loop reads CASSTGGGTYEQYF. As DNA, the CDR3 is TGTGCCAGCAGTACCGGGGGCGGGACCTACGAGCAGTACTTC. The whole variable domain, filled in from reference TRBV7-6 and TRBJ2-7, reads GAGVSQSPRYKVTKRGQDVALRCDPISGHVSLYWYRQALGQGPEFLTYFNYEAQQDKSGLPNDRFSAERPEGSISTLTIQRTEQRDSAMYRCASSTGGGTYEQYFGPGTRLTVT.

The genes are TRBV5-6 and TRBJ2-3; D may match TRBD1 or TRBD2 (6 bases each). Germline lookup yields CDR1 SGHDT and CDR2 YYEEEE. Trimming took off 4 bases at V and 6 bases at J, with 18 bases between the two ends. The CDR3 has 15 amino acids. CDR3 amino acids: CASSMGGGRIDTQYF. CDR3 in DNA: TGTGCCAGCAGCATGGGTGGGGGGCGGATCGATACGCAGTATTTT.

In its sample, this clonotype was seen a few times. The chain carries TRBV5-5 and TRBJ2-2; D unresolved. In germline, CDR1 is SGHKS, CDR2 YYEKEE (reference sequence). Trimming removed 6 bases from V and 4 bases from J, with 19 bases in between. CDR3 length: 16 residues. CDR3 sequence: CASIIQWGGTTGELFF. The CDR3 DNA reads as TGTGCCAGCATCATCCAGTGGGGTGGTACCACCGGGGAGCTGTTTTTT.

V gene TRBV7-9 combines with J gene TRBJ2-6, with D unresolved. The length of the CDR3 is 13 residues. The ends were cut back, 7 bases at V and 0 bases at J, with 4 bases in the middle. Germline V CDR1 and CDR2: SEHNR, FQNEAQ (reference sequence). CDR3 region: CASTDSGANVLTF. In DNA, the CDR3 is TGTGCCAGCACGGACTCTGGGGCCAACGTCCTGACTTTC.